A single sample gave rise to the 7 T cell receptor beta chains below, sequenced in a study of blood T cell repertoires in COVID-19. Repertoires were generated with immunoSEQ multiplex PCR, while TCRdb's copy carries only in-frame clones and drops some. The sample gives about 300,000 clones, about 85% of which show up once; less than 6% is in the top ten. The sample was PBMCs or T cells enriched from blood (not recorded which). The receptors originated from a woman in her twenties or thirties who had recovered from COVID-19.

This rearrangement joins TRBV29-1 to TRBJ1-1; no clear D. Trimming pared 2 bases from V and 5 bases from J, leaving 12 bases between. Germline CDR1 SQVTM, CDR2 ANQGSEA. The CDR3 spans 13 residues. CDR3 sequence reads: CSVESPRGTEAFF. In DNA, the CDR3 is TGCAGCGTTGAAAGCCCGCGAGGGACTGAAGCTTTCTTT.

This clone was counted a single time. The rearrangement links TRBV7-9 to TRBJ1-5; no clear D. CDR3 length: 13 residues. Looked up from germline, CDR1 is SEHNR and CDR2 is FQNEAQ (reference sequence). V lost 5 bases, J lost 2 bases, and 7 bases lay in between. Here the CDR3 DNA reads TGTGCCAGCAGCCCTGAGGGCAATCAGCCCCAGCATTTT. Translated, it gives CASSPEGNQPQHF.

The gene calls are TRBV27 and TRBJ1-5; D may be TRBD1 (6 bases). The CDR3 sequence is 19 residues long. Trimming cost V 5 bases and J 1 base, with 24 bases left between them. Germline V gives CDR1 MNHEY, CDR2 SMNVEV (reference sequence). CDR3 in amino acids: CASSNLPPGPQGSNQPQHF. The DNA of the CDR3 is TGTGCCAGCAGTAACCTTCCCCCCGGGCCCCAGGGGAGCAATCAGCCCCAGCATTTT.

The chain is built from TRBV19 and TRBJ1-6; tentatively, D is TRBD1 (5 bases). The germline CDR1 and CDR2 sequences are LNHDA and SQIVND (reference sequence). This CDR3 is 17 amino acids long. V lost 4 bases to trimming and J lost 14 bases, with 27 bases between them. The CDR3 here is CASSKTNQGAAYFTLHF. The CDR3 DNA is TGTGCCAGTAGTAAGACGAACCAGGGCGCAGCGTATTTCACCCTCCACTTT.

The J gene is TRBJ2-2, the V gene TRBV2; D may be TRBD1 (6 bases). Trimming removed 6 bases from V and 3 bases from J, with 17 bases in between. Germline CDR1 is SNHLY and CDR2 is FYNNEI. This CDR3 contains 16 residues. CDR3: CASSSADRADTGELFF. The DNA for the CDR3 is TGTGCCAGCAGCAGTGCGGACAGAGCCGACACCGGGGAGCTGTTTTTT.

V usage is TRBV27 and J usage is TRBJ2-1, with 9 bases lining up with TRBD1. Germline CDR1 and CDR2: MNHEY and SMNVEV (reference sequence). The CDR3 contains 15 residues. The V gene end was trimmed by 1 base and the J gene end by 7 bases; junction bases not matched to a gene: 5. CDR3 DNA: TGTGCCAGCAGTTTATGGGACAGGGCAGTAAATGAGCAGTTCTTC. Residues: CASSLWDRAVNEQFF.

CDR3 DNA: TGTGCCAGCAGTGAAGCGTCGTATCAAGAGACCCAGTACTTC. Translation gives CASSEASYQETQYF. This chain links TRBV2 with TRBJ2-5, with no clear D. Germline values: CDR1 SNHLY, CDR2 FYNNEI. This CDR3 is 14 amino acids long. V dropped 0 bases and J dropped 2 bases, with 7 bases sitting between them.